This note documents a single T cell receptor beta chain sequence. Its antigen remains unidentified. The source of the sample is a study of response to subunit inactivated influenza vaccine. General study findings and limits: A suggestion made by the authors is that each seasonal influenza vaccination recruits few new T cells.

TCRdb passed the RT-PCR reads through MiXCR, listing each CDR3 protein once. Of around 540,000 distinct CDR3 sequences detected, 12% appear once; the ten largest clones hold 10%. V shed 1 base and J shed 0 bases, with 10 bases lying between them. Germline V lookup: CDR1 SGHTA, CDR2 FQGNSA. The CDR3 is 16 residues long. This specimen was PBMCs from blood, taken on the day of vaccination. The receptor comes from a man in his fifties or sixties who received an inactivated influenza vaccine. The chain uses TRBV7-2 and TRBJ2-1; D uncertain. In nucleotides, the CDR3 is TGTGCCAGCAGCTTAGAAGCAGGCCTCTCCTACAATGAGCAGTTCTTC. Protein product: CASSLEAGLSYNEQFF.